This T cell receptor beta chain was sequenced in a study of control samples from healthy donors and cancer patients. Assay used: immunoSEQ multiplex PCR; TCRdb lists only in-frame clones, some missing. The sample consists of 130,000 or so clones, around 86% of them appearing once. The CDR3 is 14 amino acids. V gave up 1 base and J gave up 11 bases, with 16 bases separating them. Germline-derived CDR1 and CDR2 are SGHNT and YYREEE (reference sequence). The chain has TRBV5-4 and TRBJ1-5; possible D gene TRBD1, 6 bases. The sequence came from a man aged 35 to 55 in good health. The specimen was blood. This CDR3 is CASSLKDSPAAQHF. The CDR3 DNA reads as TGTGCCAGCAGCTTGAAGGACAGCCCTGCGGCCCAGCATTTT.